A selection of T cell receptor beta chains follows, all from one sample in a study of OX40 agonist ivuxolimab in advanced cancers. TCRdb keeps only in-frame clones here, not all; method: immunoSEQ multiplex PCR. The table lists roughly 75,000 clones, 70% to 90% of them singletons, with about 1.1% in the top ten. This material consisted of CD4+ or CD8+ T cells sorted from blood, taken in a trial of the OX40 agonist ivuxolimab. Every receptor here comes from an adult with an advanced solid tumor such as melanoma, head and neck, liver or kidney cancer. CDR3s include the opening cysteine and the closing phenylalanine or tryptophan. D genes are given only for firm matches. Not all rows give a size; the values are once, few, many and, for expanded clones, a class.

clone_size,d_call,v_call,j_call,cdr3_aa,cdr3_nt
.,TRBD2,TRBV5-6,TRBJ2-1,CASSSGLAGHSYNEQFF,TGTGCCAGCAGCTCTGGACTAGCGGGACACTCCTACAATGAGCAGTTCTTC
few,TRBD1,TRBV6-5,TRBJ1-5,CASSSRTGGFNQPQHF,TGTGCCAGCAGTTCACGGACAGGGGGGTTCAATCAGCCCCAGCATTTT
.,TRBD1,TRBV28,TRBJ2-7,CASSPPGQGQGEQYF,TGTGCCAGCAGTCCCCCGGGACAGGGACAAGGCGAGCAGTACTTC
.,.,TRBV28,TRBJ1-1,CASRGTVNTEAFF,TGTGCCAGCAGAGGGACGGTAAACACTGAAGCTTTCTTT
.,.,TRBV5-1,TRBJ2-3,CASSPTSDTDTQYF,TGCGCCAGCAGCCCCACTAGTGACACAGATACGCAGTATTTT
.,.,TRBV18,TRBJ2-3,CASSPQSRSTDTQYF,TGTGCCAGCTCACCACAATCCAGGAGCACAGATACGCAGTATTTT
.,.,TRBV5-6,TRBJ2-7,CASSLPPGYEQYF,TGTGCCAGCAGCTTGCCCCCCGGTTACGAGCAGTACTTC
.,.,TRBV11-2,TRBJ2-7,CASSLDRSYEQYF,TGTGCCAGCAGCTTAGATCGGAGCTACGAGCAGTACTTC
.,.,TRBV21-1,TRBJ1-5,CASRGGPQPPQHF,TGTGCCAGCAGGGGAGGGCCCCAGCCGCCCCAGCATTTT
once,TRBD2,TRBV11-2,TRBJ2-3,CASSLDWPSGSDTQYF,TGTGCCAGCAGCTTAGATTGGCCTAGCGGATCGGATACGCAGTATTTT
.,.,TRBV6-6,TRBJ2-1,CASSRGEQFF,TGTGCCAGCAGCAGAGGTGAGCAGTTCTTC